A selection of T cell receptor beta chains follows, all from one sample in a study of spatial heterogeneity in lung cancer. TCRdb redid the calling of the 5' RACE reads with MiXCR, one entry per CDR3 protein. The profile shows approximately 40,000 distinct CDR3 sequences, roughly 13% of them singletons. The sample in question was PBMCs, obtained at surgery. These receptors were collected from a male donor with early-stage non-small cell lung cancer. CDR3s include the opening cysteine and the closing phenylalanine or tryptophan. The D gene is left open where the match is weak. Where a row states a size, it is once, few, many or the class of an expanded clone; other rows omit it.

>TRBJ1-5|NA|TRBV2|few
TGTGCCAGCAGGGCCGGGCCAAATCAGCCCCAGCATTTT
CASRAGPNQPQHF
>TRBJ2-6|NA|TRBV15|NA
TGTGCCACCAGCAGAGGCGCCGCCCTATCTGGGGCCAACGTCCTGACTTTC
CATSRGAALSGANVLTF
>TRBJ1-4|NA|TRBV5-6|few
TGTGCCAGCAGTCATCGACAGATCGCTGAAAAACTGTTTTTT
CASSHRQIAEKLFF
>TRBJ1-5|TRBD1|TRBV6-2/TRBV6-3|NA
TGTGCCAGCAGCCCCGGACAGGGCAATCAGCCCCAGCATTTT
CASSPGQGNQPQHF
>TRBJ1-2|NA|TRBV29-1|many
TGCAGCGTTGAAGCATGGGGCTATGGCTACACCTTC
CSVEAWGYGYTF
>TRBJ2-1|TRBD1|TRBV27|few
TGTGCCAGCAGTTTTGAGACAGGGGGCTGGGACAATGAGCAGTTCTTC
CASSFETGGWDNEQFF
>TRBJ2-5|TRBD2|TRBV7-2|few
TGTGCCAGCAGCTCACTACTAGCGGGGGGGCGAGAGACCCAGTACTTC
CASSSLLAGGRETQYF
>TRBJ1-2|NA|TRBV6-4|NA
TGTGCCAGCAGTAGAGCTCCAAGTGACTATGGCTACACCTTC
CASSRAPSDYGYTF
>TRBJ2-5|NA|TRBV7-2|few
TGTGCCAGCAGCTTAGGGCTCCCGGGCCCGTACTTC
CASSLGLPGPYF
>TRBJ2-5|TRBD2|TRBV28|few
TGTGCCAGCAGTTTCCTAGCGGGAGCCGGGGAGACCCAGTACTTC
CASSFLAGAGETQYF
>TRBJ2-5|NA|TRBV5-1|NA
TGCGCCAGCAGCTTGGGCGAATGGGGACTAGAGACCCAGTACTTC
CASSLGEWGLETQYF